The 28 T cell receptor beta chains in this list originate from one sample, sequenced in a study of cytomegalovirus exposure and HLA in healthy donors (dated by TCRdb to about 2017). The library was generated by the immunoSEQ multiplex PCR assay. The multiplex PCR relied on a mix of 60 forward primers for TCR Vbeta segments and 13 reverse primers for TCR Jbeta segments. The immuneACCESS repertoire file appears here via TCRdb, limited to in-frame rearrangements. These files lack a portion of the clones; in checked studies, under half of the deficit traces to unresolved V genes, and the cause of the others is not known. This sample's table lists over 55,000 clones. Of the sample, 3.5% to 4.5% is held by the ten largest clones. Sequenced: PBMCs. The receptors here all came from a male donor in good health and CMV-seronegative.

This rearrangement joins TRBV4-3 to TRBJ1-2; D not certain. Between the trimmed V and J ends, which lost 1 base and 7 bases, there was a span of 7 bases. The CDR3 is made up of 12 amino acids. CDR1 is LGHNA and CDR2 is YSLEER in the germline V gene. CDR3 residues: CASSQGAFGYTF. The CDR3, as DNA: TGCGCCAGCAGCCAAGGGGCCTTTGGCTACACCTTC.

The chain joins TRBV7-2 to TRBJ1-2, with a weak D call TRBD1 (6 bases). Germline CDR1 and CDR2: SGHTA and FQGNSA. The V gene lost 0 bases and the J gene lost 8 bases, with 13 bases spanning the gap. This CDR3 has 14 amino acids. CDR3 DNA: TGTGCCAGCAGCTTAGCGGGGGGGGCGCTGGGCTACACCTTC. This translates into CASSLAGGALGYTF.

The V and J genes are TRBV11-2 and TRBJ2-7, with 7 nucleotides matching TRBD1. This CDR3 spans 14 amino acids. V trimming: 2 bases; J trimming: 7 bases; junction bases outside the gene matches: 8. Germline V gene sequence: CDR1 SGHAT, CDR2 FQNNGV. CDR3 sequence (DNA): TGTGCCAGCAGCTTAAACAGGGGAACGAGTGAGCAGTACTTC. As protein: CASSLNRGTSEQYF.

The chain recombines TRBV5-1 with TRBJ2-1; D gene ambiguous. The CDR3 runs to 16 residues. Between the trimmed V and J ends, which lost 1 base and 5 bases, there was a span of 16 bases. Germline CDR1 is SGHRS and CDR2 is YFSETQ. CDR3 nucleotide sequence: TGCGCCAGCAGCTTGAGCACGTCCTCCTACGACAATGAGCAGTTCTTC. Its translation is CASSLSTSSYDNEQFF.

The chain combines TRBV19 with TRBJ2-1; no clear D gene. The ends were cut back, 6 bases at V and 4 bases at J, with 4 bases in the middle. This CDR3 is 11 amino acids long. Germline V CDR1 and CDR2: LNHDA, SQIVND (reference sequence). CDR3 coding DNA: TGTGCCAGTAGATCTTACAATGAGCAGTTCTTC. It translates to CASRSYNEQFF.

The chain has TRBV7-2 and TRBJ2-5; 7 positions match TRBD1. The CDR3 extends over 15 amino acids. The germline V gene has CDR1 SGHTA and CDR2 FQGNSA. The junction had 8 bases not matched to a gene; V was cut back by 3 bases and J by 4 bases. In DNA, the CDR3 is TGTGCCAGCAGCTTCAGGACAGGCGAAGGAGAGACCCAGTACTTC. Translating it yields CASSFRTGEGETQYF.

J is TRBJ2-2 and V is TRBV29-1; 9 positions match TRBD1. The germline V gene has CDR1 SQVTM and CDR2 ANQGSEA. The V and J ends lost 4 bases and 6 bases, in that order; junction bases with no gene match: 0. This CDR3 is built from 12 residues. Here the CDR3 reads CSVGTGAGELFF. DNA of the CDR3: TGCAGCGTTGGGACAGGGGCCGGGGAGCTGTTTTTT.

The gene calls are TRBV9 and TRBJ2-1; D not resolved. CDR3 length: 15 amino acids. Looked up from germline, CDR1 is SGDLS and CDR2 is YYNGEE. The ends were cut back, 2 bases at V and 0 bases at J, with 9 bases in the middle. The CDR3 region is CASSVLQSSYNEQFF. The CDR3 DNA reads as TGTGCCAGCAGCGTTTTACAGAGCTCCTACAATGAGCAGTTCTTC.

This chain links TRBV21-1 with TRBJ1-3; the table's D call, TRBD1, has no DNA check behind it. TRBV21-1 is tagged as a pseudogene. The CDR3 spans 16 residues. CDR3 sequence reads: CASSNVDRVSGNTIYF. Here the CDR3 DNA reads TGTGCCAGCAGCAATGTGGACAGGGTCTCTGGAAACACCATATATTTT.

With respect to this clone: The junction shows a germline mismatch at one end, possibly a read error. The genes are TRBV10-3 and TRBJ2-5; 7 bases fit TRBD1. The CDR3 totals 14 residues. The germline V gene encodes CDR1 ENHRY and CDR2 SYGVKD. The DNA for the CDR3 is TGTGCCACCGCGGCCGGGACAGACCAAGAGAACCAGTACTTC. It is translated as CATAAGTDQENQYF.

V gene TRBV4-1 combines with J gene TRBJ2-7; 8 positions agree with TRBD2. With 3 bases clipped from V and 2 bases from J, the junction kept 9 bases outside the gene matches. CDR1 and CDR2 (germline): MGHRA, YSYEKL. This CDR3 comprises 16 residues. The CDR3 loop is CASSHPTSGGAYEQYF. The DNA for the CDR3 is TGCGCCAGCAGCCACCCAACCAGCGGGGGTGCCTACGAGCAGTACTTC.

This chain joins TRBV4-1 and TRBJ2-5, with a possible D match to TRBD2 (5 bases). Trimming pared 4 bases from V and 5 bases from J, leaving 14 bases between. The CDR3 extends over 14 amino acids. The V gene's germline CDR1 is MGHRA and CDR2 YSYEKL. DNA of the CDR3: TGCGCCAGCAGCCGAGGTTCTAGCAGGGAGACCCAGTACTTC. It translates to CASSRGSSRETQYF.

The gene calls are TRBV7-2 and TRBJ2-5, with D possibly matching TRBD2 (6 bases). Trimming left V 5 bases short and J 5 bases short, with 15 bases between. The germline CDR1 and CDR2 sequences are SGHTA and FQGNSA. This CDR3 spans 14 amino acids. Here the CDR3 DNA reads TGTGCCAGCAGCGTACGGACCCGGGGGGAGACCCAGTACTTC. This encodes CASSVRTRGETQYF.

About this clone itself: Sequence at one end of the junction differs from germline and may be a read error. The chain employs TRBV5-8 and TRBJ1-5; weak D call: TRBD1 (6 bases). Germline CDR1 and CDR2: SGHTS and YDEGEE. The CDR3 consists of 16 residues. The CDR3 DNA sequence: TGTGCCACCAGGGGCCTCAGGGGAGACCGAAATCAGCACCAGCATTTT. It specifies CATRGLRGDRNQHQHF. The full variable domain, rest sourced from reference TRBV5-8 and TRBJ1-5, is EAGVTQSPTHLIKTRGQQATLRCSPISGHTSVYWYQQALGLGLQFLLWYDEGEERNRGNFPPRFSGRQFPNYSSELNVNALELEDSALYLCATRGLRGDRNQHQHFGDGTRLSIL.

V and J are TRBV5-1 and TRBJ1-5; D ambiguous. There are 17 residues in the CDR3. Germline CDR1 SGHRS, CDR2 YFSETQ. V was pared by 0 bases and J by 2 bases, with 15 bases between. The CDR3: CASSLVRWEGGNQPQHF. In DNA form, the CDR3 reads TGCGCCAGCAGCTTGGTGAGGTGGGAGGGCGGCAATCAGCCCCAGCATTTT.

The DNA for the CDR3 is TGTGCCAGCAGCCACAATGTGGGTCGGGAGCCCCAGCATTTT. This gives the protein CASSHNVGREPQHF. This chain joins TRBV28 and TRBJ1-5; D gene ambiguous. Germline CDR1 MDHEN, CDR2 SYDVKM. This CDR3 comprises 14 residues. Trimming took 6 bases from V and 8 from J, leaving 17 bases between them.

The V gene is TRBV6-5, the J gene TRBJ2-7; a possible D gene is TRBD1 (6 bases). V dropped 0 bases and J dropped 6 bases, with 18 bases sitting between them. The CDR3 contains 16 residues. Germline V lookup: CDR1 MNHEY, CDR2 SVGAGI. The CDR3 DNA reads TGTGCCAGCAGTTACTCGAGGGTAGGGGGAAGGGGCGAGCAGTACTTC. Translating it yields CASSYSRVGGRGEQYF.

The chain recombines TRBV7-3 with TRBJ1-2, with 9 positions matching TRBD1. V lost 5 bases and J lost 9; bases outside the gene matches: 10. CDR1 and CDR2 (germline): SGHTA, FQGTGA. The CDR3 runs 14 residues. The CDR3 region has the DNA TGTGCCAGCAGCCCGGGGGGACAGGGAGGCCGCTACACCTTC. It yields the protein CASSPGGQGGRYTF.

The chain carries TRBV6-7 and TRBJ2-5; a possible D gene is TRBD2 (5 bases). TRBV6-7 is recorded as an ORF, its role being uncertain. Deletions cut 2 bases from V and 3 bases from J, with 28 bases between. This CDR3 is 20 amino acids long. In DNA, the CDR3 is TGTGCCAGCAGTTACCCCCCGTCGGAGGTCTCCACCCGGGGAAAAGAGACCCAGTACTTC. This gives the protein CASSYPPSEVSTRGKETQYF.

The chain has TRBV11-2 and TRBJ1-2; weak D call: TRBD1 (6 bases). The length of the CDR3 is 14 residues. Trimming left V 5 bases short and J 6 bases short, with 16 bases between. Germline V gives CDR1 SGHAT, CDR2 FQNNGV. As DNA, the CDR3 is TGTGCCAGCAGCCAGGGCCTAGAGGGGGATGGCTACACCTTC. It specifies CASSQGLEGDGYTF.

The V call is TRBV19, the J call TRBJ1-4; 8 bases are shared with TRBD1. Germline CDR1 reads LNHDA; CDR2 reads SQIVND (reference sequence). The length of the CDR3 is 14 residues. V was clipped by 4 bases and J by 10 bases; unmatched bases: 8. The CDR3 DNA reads TGTGCCAGTAGTACTCAGGGGGCTGGTGGAAAACTGTTTTTT. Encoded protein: CASSTQGAGGKLFF.

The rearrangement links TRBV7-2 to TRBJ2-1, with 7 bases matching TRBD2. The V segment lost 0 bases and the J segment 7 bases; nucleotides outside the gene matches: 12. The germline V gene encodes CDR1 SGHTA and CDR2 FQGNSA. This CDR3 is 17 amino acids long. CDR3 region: CASSLASSGLAVNEQFF. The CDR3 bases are TGTGCCAGCAGCTTAGCCTCGTCCGGTCTAGCGGTAAATGAGCAGTTCTTC. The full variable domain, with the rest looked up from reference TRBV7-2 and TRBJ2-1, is GAGVSQSPSNKVTEKGKDVELRCDPISGHTALYWYRQSLGQGLEFLIYFQGNSAPDKSGLPSDRFSAERTGGSVSTLTIQRTQQEDSAVYLCASSLASSGLAVNEQFFGPGTRLTVL.

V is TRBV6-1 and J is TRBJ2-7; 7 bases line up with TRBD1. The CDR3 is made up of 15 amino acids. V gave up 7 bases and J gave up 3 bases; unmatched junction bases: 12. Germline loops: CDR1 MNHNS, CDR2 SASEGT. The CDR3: CASNPDRDPLYEQYF. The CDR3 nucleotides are TGTGCCAGCAACCCAGACAGGGATCCCCTCTACGAGCAGTACTTC.

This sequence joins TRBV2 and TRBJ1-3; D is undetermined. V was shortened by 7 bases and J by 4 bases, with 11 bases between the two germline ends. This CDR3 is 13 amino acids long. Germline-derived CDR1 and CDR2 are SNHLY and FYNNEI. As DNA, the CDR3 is TGTGCCAGCACACATGCCGTGGGAAACACCATATATTTT. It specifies CASTHAVGNTIYF.

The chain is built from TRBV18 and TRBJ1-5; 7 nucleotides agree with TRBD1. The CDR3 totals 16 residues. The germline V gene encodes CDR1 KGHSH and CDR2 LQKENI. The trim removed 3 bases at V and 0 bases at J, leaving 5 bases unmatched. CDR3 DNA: TGTGCCAGCTCACCGGGGACAGCTAGTAGCAATCAGCCCCAGCATTTT. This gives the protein CASSPGTASSNQPQHF.

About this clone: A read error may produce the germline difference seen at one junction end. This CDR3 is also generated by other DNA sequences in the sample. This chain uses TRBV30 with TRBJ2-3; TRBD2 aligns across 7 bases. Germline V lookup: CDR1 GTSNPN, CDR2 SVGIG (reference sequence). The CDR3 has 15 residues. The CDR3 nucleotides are TGTGCCGGGAGTGTACCTGGCGGGGGACCAGATACGCAGTATTTT. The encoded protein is CAGSVPGGGPDTQYF.

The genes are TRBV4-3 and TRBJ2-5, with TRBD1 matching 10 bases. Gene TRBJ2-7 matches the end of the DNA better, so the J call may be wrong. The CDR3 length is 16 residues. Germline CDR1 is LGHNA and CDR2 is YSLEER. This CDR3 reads CASSHLSGQGAYEQYF. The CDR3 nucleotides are TGCGCCAGCAGCCATCTATCCGGACAGGGGGCCTACGAGCAGTACTTC.

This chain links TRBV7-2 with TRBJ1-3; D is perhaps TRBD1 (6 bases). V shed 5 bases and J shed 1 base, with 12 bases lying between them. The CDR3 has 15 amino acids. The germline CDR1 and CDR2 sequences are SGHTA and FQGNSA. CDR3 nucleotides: TGTGCCAGCAGCCCCACAGGGAAATCTGGAAACACCATATATTTT. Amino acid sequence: CASSPTGKSGNTIYF.